These 11 T cell receptor beta chains came from one sample sequenced in a study of neurological immune-mediated disorders. Using its own MiXCR run on the 5' RACE reads, TCRdb lists one record per CDR3 protein. In the table there are roughly 80,000 distinct CDR3 sequences, around 9.9% of which are singletons. Sequencing was carried out using PBMCs. The receptors originated from a man over 45 in good health.

This clonotype occurred many times. The chain is built from TRBV5-1 and TRBJ1-1; D may be TRBD1 (5 bases). Germline-derived CDR1 and CDR2 are SGHRS and YFSETQ. The CDR3 consists of 16 residues. The V and J ends lost 4 bases and 4 bases respectively, with 20 bases between them. CDR3 in amino acids: CASSPGGAGRGTEAFF. The DNA for the CDR3 is TGCGCCAGCAGCCCCGGAGGGGCAGGAAGGGGCACTGAAGCTTTCTTT.

This clonotype has ten or more counts. The V and J genes are TRBV5-1 and TRBJ2-2, with TRBD1 as a possible D gene (6 bases). V was clipped by 0 bases and J by 0 bases, with 9 bases between them. This CDR3 has 16 amino acids. Germline-derived CDR1 and CDR2 are SGHRS and YFSETQ. CDR3 bases: TGCGCCAGCAGCTTGGCCAGGGGATCGAACACCGGGGAGCTGTTTTTT. This codes for CASSLARGSNTGELFF.

A remark on this clonotype: A much larger clone lies one base from this, so it may be a read error. The chain uses TRBV4-3 and TRBJ2-2; D remains unclear. From germline, CDR1 is LGHNA and CDR2 YSLEER. V shed 2 bases and J shed 3 bases, with 10 bases lying between them. The CDR3 consists of 15 residues. For the CDR3, the DNA is TGCGCCAGCAGCCAAAACCCATGGGACACCGGGGAGCTGTTTTTT. The encoded protein is CASSQNPWDTGELFF.

This clonotype occurred many times. The chain couples TRBV20-1 to TRBJ2-5; 8 positions agree with TRBD1. V gave up 1 base and J gave up 2 bases; unmatched junction bases: 18. CDR1 is DFQATT, CDR2 SNEGSKA, per germline (reference sequence). There are 19 residues in the CDR3. CDR3 nucleotide sequence: TGCAGTGCTAGAGGCCAGGGGCAGGGGGCTGGGCCATTTCAAGAGACCCAGTACTTC. Translated, it gives CSARGQGQGAGPFQETQYF.

This clonotype has a count of ten or more. This sequence joins TRBV20-1 and TRBJ2-1, with 8 bases lining up with TRBD2. This CDR3 comprises 16 residues. Trimming removed 1 base from V and 7 bases from J; junction bases left unmatched: 12. Germline values: CDR1 DFQATT, CDR2 SNEGSKA (reference sequence). The CDR3 nucleotides read TGCAGTGCTAGAGGGCCCCTAGCGGGCCCCGGGAATGAGCAGTTCTTC. Translated: CSARGPLAGPGNEQFF.

This clonotype was detected ten times or more. This chain links TRBV10-3 with TRBJ1-6; 10 nucleotides align to TRBD1. Germline loops: CDR1 ENHRY, CDR2 SYGVKD. The junction had 3 bases not matched to a gene; V was cut back by 8 bases and J by 5 bases. The CDR3 contains 14 residues. The CDR3 nucleotides read TGTGCCATCGCCGGGACAGGGGATAATTCACCCCTCCACTTT. Translation gives CAIAGTGDNSPLHF.

Many counts were recorded for this clonotype. The chain uses TRBV7-2 and TRBJ2-5, with D tentatively TRBD1 (6 bases). This CDR3 is 16 amino acids long. Trimming shortened V by 1 base and J by 7 bases, and 19 bases separated the two germline ends. The germline gives CDR1 SGHTA, CDR2 FQGNSA. The CDR3 sequence is CASSLVMGAKSRTQYF. CDR3 coding DNA: TGTGCCAGCAGCTTAGTGATGGGGGCCAAGAGCAGGACCCAGTACTTC.

The table lists this clonotype with many counts. The CDR3: CASSLGTSGMGDTQYF. CDR3 in DNA: TGCGCCAGCAGCCTGGGGACTAGCGGGATGGGAGATACGCAGTATTTT. The J gene is TRBJ2-3, the V gene TRBV5-1; the match to TRBD2 covers 13 bases. Trimming removed 4 bases from V and 5 bases from J; junction bases left unmatched: 7. Germline CDR1 SGHRS, CDR2 YFSETQ. The CDR3 runs 16 residues.

Many counts were recorded for this clonotype. The chain joins TRBV24-1 to TRBJ2-7; D remains unclear. Germline CDR1 is KGHDR and CDR2 is SFDVKD. The CDR3 runs 12 residues. Deletions cut 4 bases from V and 3 bases from J, with 6 bases between. Here the CDR3 reads CATSDRFYEQYF. As DNA, the CDR3 is TGTGCCACCAGTGACCGGTTCTACGAGCAGTACTTC.

Ten or more counts support this clonotype. The chain uses TRBV14 and TRBJ2-1, with 13 bases lining up with TRBD2. CDR1 is SGHDN and CDR2 is FVKESK in the germline V gene. V was pared by 4 bases and J by 4 bases, with 13 bases of the junction left unmatched. The CDR3 loop spans 19 amino acids. In DNA, the CDR3 is TGTGCCAGCAGCCCACCGGGACTAGCGGGAAGAAGGGTTTACAATGAGCAGTTCTTC. It translates to CASSPPGLAGRRVYNEQFF. The full variable domain, with the rest looked up from reference TRBV14 and TRBJ2-1, is EAGVTQFPSHSVIEKGQTVTLRCDPISGHDNLYWYRRVMGKEIKFLLHFVKESKQDESGMPNNRFLAERTGGTYSTLKVQPAELEDSGVYFCASSPPGLAGRRVYNEQFFGPGTRLTVL.

This clonotype was counted many times. The rearrangement joins TRBV4-1 to TRBJ2-6, with 12 bases fitting TRBD1. The CDR3 runs to 19 residues. The germline V gene encodes CDR1 MGHRA and CDR2 YSYEKL. V trimming: 0 bases; J trimming: 1 base; junction bases outside the gene matches: 4. The CDR3 reads CASSQDMGQGASGANVLTF. In DNA, the CDR3 is TGCGCCAGCAGCCAAGATATGGGACAGGGGGCTTCTGGGGCCAACGTCCTGACTTTC.